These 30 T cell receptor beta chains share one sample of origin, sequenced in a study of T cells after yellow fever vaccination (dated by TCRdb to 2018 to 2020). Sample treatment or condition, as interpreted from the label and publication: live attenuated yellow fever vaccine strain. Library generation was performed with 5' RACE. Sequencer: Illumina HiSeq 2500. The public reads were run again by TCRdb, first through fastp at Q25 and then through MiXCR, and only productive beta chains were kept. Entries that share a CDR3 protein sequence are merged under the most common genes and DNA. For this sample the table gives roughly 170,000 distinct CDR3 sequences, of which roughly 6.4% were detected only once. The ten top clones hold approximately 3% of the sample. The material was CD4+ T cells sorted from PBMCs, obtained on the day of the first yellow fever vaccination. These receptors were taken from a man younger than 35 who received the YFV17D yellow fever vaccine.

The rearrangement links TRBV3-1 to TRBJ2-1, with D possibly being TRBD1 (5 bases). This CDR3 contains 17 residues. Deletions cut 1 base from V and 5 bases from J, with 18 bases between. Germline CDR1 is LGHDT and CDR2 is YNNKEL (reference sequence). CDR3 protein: CASSQVSRTISNNEQFF. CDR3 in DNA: TGTGCCAGCAGCCAAGTGAGTCGGACAATATCGAACAATGAGCAGTTCTTC.

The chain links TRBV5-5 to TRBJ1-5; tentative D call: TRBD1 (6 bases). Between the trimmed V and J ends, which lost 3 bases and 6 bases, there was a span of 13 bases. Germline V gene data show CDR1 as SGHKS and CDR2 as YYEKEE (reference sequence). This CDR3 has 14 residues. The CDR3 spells CASSSNRDSQPQHF. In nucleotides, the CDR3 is TGTGCCAGCAGCTCAAACAGGGATAGTCAGCCCCAGCATTTT.

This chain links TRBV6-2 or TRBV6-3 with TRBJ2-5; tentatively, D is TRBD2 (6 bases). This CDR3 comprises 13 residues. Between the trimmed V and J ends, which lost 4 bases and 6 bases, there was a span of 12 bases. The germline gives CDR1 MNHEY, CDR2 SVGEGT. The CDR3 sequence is CASSFAGTKTQYF. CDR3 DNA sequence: TGTGCCAGCAGTTTTGCGGGGACGAAGACCCAGTACTTC.

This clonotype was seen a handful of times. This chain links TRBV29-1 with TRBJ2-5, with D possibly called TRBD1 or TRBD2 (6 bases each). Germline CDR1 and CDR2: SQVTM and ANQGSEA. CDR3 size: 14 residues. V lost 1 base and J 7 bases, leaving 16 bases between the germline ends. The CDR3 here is CSVEVTGAARTQYF. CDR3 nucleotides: TGCAGCGTTGAAGTCACGGGGGCGGCGAGGACCCAGTACTTC.

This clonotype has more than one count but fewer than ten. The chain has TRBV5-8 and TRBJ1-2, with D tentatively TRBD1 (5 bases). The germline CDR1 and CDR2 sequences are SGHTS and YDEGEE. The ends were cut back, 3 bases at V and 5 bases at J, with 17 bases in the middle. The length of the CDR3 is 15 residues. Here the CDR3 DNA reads TGTGCCAGCAGCTCCGGCTACCTCGGGACGTATGGCTACACCTTC. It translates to CASSSGYLGTYGYTF.

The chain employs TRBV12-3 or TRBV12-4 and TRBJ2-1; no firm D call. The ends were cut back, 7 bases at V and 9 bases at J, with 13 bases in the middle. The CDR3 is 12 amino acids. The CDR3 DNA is TGTGCCAGCACCCTCATCTCCGGTGAGCAGTTCTTC. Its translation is CASTLISGEQFF.

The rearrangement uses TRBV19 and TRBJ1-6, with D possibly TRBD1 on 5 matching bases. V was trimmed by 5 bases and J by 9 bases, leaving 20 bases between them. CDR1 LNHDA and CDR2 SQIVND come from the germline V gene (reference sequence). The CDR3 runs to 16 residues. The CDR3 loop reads CASSFGAQGAGSPLHF. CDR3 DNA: TGTGCCAGTAGTTTCGGGGCGCAGGGAGCGGGTTCACCCCTCCACTTT. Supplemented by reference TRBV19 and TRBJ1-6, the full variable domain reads DGGITQSPKYLFRKEGQNVTLSCEQNLNHDAMYWYRQDPGQGLRLIYYSQIVNDFQKGDIAEGYSVSREKKESFPLTVTSAQKNPTAFYLCASSFGAQGAGSPLHFGNGTRLTVT.

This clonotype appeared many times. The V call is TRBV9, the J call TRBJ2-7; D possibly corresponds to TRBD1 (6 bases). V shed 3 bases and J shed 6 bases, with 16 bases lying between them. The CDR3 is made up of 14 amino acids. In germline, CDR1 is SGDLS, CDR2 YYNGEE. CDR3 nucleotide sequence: TGTGCCAGCAGCGCCACAGGGATGGGCGGCGAGCAGTACTTC. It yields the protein CASSATGMGGEQYF. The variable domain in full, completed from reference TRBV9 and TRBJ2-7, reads DSGVTQTPKHLITATGQRVTLRCSPRSGDLSVYWYQQSLDQGLQFLIQYYNGEERAKGNILERFSAQQFPDLHSELNLSSLELGDSALYFCASSATGMGGEQYFGPGTRLTVT.

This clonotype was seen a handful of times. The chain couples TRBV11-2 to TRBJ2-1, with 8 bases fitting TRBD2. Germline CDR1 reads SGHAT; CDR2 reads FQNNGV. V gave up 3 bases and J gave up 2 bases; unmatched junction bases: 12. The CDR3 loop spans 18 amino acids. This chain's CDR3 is CASSFIRASGGAYNEQFF. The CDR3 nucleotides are TGTGCCAGCAGCTTCATTCGTGCTTCGGGGGGGGCCTACAATGAGCAGTTCTTC.

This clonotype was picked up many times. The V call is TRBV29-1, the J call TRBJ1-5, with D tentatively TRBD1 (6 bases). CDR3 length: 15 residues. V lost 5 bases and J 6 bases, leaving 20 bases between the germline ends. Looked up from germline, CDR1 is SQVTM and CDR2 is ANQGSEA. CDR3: CSVTKHTGLGQPQHF. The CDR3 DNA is TGCAGCGTTACCAAACATACAGGGTTGGGTCAGCCCCAGCATTTT.

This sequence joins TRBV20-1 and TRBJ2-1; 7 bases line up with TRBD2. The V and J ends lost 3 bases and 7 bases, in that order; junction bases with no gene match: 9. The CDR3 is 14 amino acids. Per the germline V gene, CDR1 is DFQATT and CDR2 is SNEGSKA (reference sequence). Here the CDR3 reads CSASRRTSKNEQFF. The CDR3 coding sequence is TGCAGTGCTAGTAGGCGGACTAGTAAGAATGAGCAGTTCTTC.

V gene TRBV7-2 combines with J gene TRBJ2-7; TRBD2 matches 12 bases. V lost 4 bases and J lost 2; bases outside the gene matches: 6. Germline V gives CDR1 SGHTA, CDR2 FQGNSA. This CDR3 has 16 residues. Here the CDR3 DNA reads TGTGCCAGCAGCTCCTACCCTAGCGGGGGGGCCTACGAGCAGTACTTC. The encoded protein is CASSSYPSGGAYEQYF.

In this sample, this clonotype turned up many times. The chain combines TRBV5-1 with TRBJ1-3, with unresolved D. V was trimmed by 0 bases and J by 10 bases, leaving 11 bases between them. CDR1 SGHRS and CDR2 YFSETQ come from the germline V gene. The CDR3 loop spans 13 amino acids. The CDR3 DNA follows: TGCGCCAGCAGCTTGGAGTACGGGAGAACCATATATTTT. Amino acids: CASSLEYGRTIYF.

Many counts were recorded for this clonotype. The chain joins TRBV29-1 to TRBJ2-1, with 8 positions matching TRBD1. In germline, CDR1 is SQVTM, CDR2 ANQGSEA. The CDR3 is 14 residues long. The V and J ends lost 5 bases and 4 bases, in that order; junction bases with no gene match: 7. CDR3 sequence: CSVQSQGGYNEQFF. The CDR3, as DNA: TGCAGCGTTCAATCACAGGGGGGTTACAATGAGCAGTTCTTC.

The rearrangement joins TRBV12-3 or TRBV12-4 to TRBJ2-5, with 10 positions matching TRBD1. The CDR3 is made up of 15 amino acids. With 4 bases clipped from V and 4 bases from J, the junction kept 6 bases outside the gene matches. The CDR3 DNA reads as TGTGCCAGCAGTTCCCCGGGACAGGGGATAGAGACCCAGTACTTC. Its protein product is CASSSPGQGIETQYF.

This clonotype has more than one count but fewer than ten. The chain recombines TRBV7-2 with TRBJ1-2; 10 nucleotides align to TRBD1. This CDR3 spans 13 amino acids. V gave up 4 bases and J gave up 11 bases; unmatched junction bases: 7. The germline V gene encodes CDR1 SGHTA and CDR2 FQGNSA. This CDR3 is CASSSGQGGAYTF. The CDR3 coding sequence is TGTGCCAGCAGCTCCGGACAGGGGGGGGCATACACCTTC.

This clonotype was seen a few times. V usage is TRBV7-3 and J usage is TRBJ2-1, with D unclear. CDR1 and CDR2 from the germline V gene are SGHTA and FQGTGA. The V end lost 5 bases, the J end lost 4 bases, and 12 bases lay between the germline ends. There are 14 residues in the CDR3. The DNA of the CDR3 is TGTGCCAGCAGCATAGACGGCCAGTACAATGAGCAGTTCTTC. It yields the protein CASSIDGQYNEQFF.

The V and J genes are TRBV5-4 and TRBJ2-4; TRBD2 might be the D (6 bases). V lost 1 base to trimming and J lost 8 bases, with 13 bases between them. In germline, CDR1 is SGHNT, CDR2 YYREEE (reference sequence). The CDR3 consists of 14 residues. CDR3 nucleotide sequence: TGTGCCAGCAGCTTGTTTGCTCGCGGGGACATTCAGTACTTC. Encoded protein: CASSLFARGDIQYF.

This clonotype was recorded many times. The CDR3 here is CAISVTSGGRTGELFF. As DNA, the CDR3 is TGTGCCATCAGTGTCACTTCGGGGGGGCGTACCGGGGAGCTGTTTTTT. The rearrangement joins TRBV10-3 to TRBJ2-2, with 8 bases lining up with TRBD2. Germline V gene data show CDR1 as ENHRY and CDR2 as SYGVKD. V trimming: 4 bases; J trimming: 5 bases; junction bases outside the gene matches: 9. There are 16 residues in the CDR3.

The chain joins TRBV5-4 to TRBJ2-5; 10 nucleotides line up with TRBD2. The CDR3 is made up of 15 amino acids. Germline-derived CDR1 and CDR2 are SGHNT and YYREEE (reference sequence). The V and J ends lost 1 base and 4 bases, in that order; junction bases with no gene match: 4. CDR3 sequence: CASSLRSGGGETQYF. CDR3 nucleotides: TGTGCCAGCAGCTTGCGAAGCGGGGGGGGAGAGACCCAGTACTTC.

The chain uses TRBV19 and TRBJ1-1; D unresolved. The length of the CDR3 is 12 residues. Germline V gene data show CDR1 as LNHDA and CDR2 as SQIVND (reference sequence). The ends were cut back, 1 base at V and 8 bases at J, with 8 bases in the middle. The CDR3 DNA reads TGTGCCAGTAGTATAGTTCCCTCGGAAGCTTTCTTT. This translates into CASSIVPSEAFF. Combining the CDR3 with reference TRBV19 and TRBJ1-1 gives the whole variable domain DGGITQSPKYLFRKEGQNVTLSCEQNLNHDAMYWYRQDPGQGLRLIYYSQIVNDFQKGDIAEGYSVSREKKESFPLTVTSAQKNPTAFYLCASSIVPSEAFFGQGTRLTVV.

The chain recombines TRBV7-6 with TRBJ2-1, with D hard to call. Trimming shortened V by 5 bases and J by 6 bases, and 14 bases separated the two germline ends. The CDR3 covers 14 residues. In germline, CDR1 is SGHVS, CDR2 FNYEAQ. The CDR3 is CASSDPPSSNEQFF. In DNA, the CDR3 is TGTGCCAGCAGCGATCCCCCTAGTAGCAATGAGCAGTTCTTC.

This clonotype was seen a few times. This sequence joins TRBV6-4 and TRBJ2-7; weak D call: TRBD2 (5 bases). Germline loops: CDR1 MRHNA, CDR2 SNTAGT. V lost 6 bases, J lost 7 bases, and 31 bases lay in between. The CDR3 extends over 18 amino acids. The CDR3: CASSANNSEARGRGEQYV. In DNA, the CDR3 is TGTGCCAGCAGCGCAAATAATAGCGAGGCGAGAGGAAGAGGGGAGCAGTACGTC.

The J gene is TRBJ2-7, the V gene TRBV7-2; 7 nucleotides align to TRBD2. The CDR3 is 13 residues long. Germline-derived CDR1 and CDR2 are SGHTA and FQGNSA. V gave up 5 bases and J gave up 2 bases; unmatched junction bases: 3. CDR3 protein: CASSVGLAYEQYF. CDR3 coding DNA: TGTGCCAGCAGCGTCGGACTAGCCTACGAGCAGTACTTC.

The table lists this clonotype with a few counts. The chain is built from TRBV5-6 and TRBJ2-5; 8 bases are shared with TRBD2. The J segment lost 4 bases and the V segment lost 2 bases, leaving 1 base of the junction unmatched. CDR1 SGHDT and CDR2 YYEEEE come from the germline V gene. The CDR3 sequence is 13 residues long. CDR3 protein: CASSLLAAETQYF. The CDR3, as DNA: TGTGCCAGCAGCTTACTAGCGGCAGAGACCCAGTACTTC.

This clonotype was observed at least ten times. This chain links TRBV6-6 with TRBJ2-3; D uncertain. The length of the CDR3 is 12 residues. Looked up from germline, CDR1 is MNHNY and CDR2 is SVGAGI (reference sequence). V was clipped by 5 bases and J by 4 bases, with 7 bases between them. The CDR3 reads CASSPDADTQYF. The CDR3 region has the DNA TGTGCCAGCAGTCCTGATGCAGATACGCAGTATTTT.

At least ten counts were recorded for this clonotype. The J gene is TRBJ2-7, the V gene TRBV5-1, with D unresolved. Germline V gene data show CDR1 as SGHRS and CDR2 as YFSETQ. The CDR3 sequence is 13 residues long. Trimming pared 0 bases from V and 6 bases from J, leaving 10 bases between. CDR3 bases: TGCGCCAGCAGCTTGGATCCCGGCTCCGAGCAGTACTTC. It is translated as CASSLDPGSEQYF.

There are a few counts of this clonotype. CDR3 DNA sequence: TGCGCCAGCAGCTTGGTGGGGAGTATGGATCAGCCCCAGCATTTT. This sequence encodes CASSLVGSMDQPQHF. The chain employs TRBV5-1 and TRBJ1-5; D gene ambiguous. Deletions cut 0 bases from V and 5 bases from J, with 12 bases between. Per germline, CDR1 SGHRS and CDR2 YFSETQ. This CDR3 is built from 15 residues.

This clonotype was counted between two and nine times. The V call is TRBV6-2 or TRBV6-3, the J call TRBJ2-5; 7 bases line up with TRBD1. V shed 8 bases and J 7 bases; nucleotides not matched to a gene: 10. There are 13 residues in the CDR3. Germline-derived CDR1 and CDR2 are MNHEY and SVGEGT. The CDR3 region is CASGTGARRTQYF. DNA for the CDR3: TGTGCCAGCGGAACAGGGGCACGGCGGACCCAGTACTTC.

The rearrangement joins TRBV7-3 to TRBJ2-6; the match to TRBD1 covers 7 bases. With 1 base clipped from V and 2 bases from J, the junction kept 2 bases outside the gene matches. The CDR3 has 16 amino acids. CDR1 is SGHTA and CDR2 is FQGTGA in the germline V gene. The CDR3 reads CASSLNTGAGANVLTF. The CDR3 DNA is TGTGCCAGCAGCTTAAACACAGGGGCTGGGGCCAACGTCCTGACTTTC.